This T cell receptor (beta chain) was sequenced in a study of control samples from healthy donors and cancer patients. The sample holds one count of this clone. This CDR3 is 13 amino acids long. Germline lookup yields CDR1 LGHNA and CDR2 YNFKEQ. V shed 1 base and J shed 4 bases, with 7 bases lying between them. TCRdb's copy holds only in-frame clones and misses some; the assay was immunoSEQ multiplex PCR. The sample comprises 90,000 or so clones, 88% of which are singletons, and roughly 14% rests with the top ten. The sequence derives from a woman aged 70 to 79 in good health. This rearrangement joins TRBV4-2 to TRBJ1-2; D is unclear. Sequencing was carried out using blood. DNA of the CDR3: TGTGCCAGCAGCCAAGGGCAGGTCTATGGCTACACCTTC. This gives the protein CASSQGQVYGYTF.